These T cell receptor beta chains were read from a single sample in a study of blood T cells in healthy people across ages. TCRdb ran MiXCR on the 5' RACE reads and lists one entry per CDR3 protein. Here the sample spans approximately 1.5 million distinct CDR3 sequences, approximately 42% being singletons. Sequenced input: blood. The source is a woman younger than 30 in good health. The CDR3 runs from the conserved cysteine through the conserved F or W. D genes are given only for firm matches.

d_call: -; j_call: TRBJ1-1; v_call: TRBV18; cdr3_aa: CASSPTFRDQTLGTEAFF
d_call: -; j_call: TRBJ2-1; v_call: TRBV7-6; cdr3_aa: CASSLSRVNEQFF
d_call: -; j_call: TRBJ2-5; v_call: TRBV10-3; cdr3_aa: CAIIGRGQETQYF
d_call: -; j_call: TRBJ2-5; v_call: TRBV4-1; cdr3_aa: CASSQEGLNEQYF
d_call: TRBD2; j_call: -; v_call: TRBV25-1; cdr3_aa: CASSPGLGTYNEQYF
d_call: -; j_call: TRBJ1-1; v_call: TRBV7-2; cdr3_aa: CASSYTTEAFF
d_call: -; j_call: TRBJ1-1; v_call: TRBV10-3; cdr3_aa: CATDTGYEAFF
d_call: -; j_call: TRBJ2-3; v_call: TRBV5-1; cdr3_aa: CASSQEGTDTQYF
d_call: -; j_call: TRBJ2-1; v_call: TRBV10-3; cdr3_aa: CAIRSYNEQFF
d_call: -; j_call: TRBJ2-4; v_call: TRBV7-3; cdr3_aa: CASSLTFGDIQYF
d_call: TRBD1; j_call: TRBJ1-2; v_call: TRBV5-1; cdr3_aa: CASYLPGQGVQNGYTF
d_call: TRBD2; j_call: TRBJ2-3; v_call: TRBV7-7; cdr3_aa: CASSRGGRTDTQYF
d_call: -; j_call: TRBJ2-1; v_call: TRBV4-3; cdr3_aa: CASSQDKGDYNEQFF
d_call: -; j_call: TRBJ2-7; v_call: TRBV4-2; cdr3_aa: CASSPRPTYSYEQYF
d_call: -; j_call: TRBJ2-7; v_call: TRBV12-3/TRBV12-4; cdr3_aa: CASSFAAEQYF
d_call: -; j_call: TRBJ1-1; v_call: TRBV6-2/TRBV6-3; cdr3_aa: CASSYDLIVEAFF
d_call: -; j_call: TRBJ1-5; v_call: TRBV2; cdr3_aa: CASSVRGAGGQPQHF
d_call: -; j_call: TRBJ2-7; v_call: TRBV4-3; cdr3_aa: CASSQGILKSYEQYF
d_call: -; j_call: TRBJ2-1; v_call: TRBV11-2; cdr3_aa: CASSLWHSDNEQFF
d_call: -; j_call: TRBJ1-4; v_call: TRBV2; cdr3_aa: CASSVGGGAEEKLFF
d_call: TRBD2; j_call: TRBJ2-1; v_call: TRBV5-6; cdr3_aa: CASSWWASGGLNNEQFF
d_call: -; j_call: TRBJ1-2; v_call: TRBV5-6; cdr3_aa: CASSFPGLDYGYTF
d_call: -; j_call: TRBJ2-7; v_call: TRBV7-9; cdr3_aa: CASSRSPGTIHEQYF
d_call: TRBD2; j_call: TRBJ2-1; v_call: TRBV24-1; cdr3_aa: CATSVTSGNNEQFF
d_call: -; j_call: -; v_call: TRBV5-1; cdr3_aa: CASSIGLKYEQYF
d_call: -; j_call: TRBJ1-5; v_call: TRBV9; cdr3_aa: CASSVVRGRQPQHF
d_call: TRBD1; j_call: TRBJ1-1; v_call: TRBV29-1; cdr3_aa: CSVERRMDRTIEAFF
d_call: -; j_call: TRBJ1-1; v_call: TRBV6-5; cdr3_aa: CASSYSPQGWTEAFF
d_call: -; j_call: TRBJ1-2; v_call: TRBV2; cdr3_aa: CASTNARYGYTF